What follows are 24 T cell receptor beta chains derived from one specimen sequenced in a study of T cell repertoires in cytomegalovirus infection. TCRdb redid the calling of the reads with MiXCR, one entry per CDR3 protein. The data show approximately 100,000 distinct CDR3 sequences, approximately 45% seen once. These receptors have no known antigen. The input for sequencing was CD8+ T cells from cultured PBMCs, taken from culture after CMV antigen stimulation. These receptor sequences come from a human donor in good health (CMV status not recorded). Some clones in this sample may be carry-over from other donors' samples.

This chain uses TRBV7-6 with TRBJ2-1; unclear D gene. Trimming cost V 0 bases and J 7 bases, with 10 bases left between them. Germline V gene sequence: CDR1 SGHVS, CDR2 FNYEAQ. The CDR3 consists of 14 residues. The CDR3 coding sequence is TGTGCCAGCAGCTTAGCCCTAGGTGCGAATGAGCAGTTCTTC. Residues: CASSLALGANEQFF.

The chain combines TRBV12-3 or TRBV12-4 with TRBJ1-5, with 7 bases matching TRBD1. This CDR3 is 14 amino acids long. With V trimmed by 7 bases and J by 5 bases, 8 bases remained unmatched. CDR3 amino acids: CASTVTGFDQPQHF. CDR3 DNA sequence: TGTGCCAGCACCGTGACAGGGTTTGATCAGCCCCAGCATTTT.

The chain links TRBV28 to TRBJ2-7; maybe TRBD1 (6 bases). V lost 6 bases to trimming and J lost 2 bases, with 8 bases between them. Germline V gene data show CDR1 as MDHEN and CDR2 as SYDVKM. The CDR3 totals 12 residues. CDR3 bases: TGTGCCAGCAGAGGACAGACCTACGAGCAGTACTTC. This sequence encodes CASRGQTYEQYF.

This sequence joins TRBV27 and TRBJ2-3; D possibly uses TRBD1 or TRBD2 (5 bases each). The V gene lost 7 bases and the J gene lost 0 bases, with 17 bases spanning the gap. The CDR3 is made up of 16 amino acids. CDR1 MNHEY and CDR2 SMNVEV come from the germline V gene (reference sequence). DNA of the CDR3: TGTGCCAGCACTTCCTTGGGGACCTCTAGCACAGATACGCAGTATTTT. Its translation is CASTSLGTSSTDTQYF.

This clonotype was seen many times. The chain joins TRBV7-8 to TRBJ1-1, with 7 bases matching TRBD1. Germline lookup yields CDR1 SGHVS and CDR2 FQNEAQ. With V trimmed by 5 bases and J by 1 base, 13 bases remained unmatched. The CDR3 has 17 residues. This CDR3 reads CASSRGTAGARNTEAFF. The CDR3 coding sequence is TGTGCCAGCAGCCGAGGGACAGCGGGGGCCAGGAACACTGAAGCTTTCTTT.

The chain has TRBV7-9 and TRBJ2-7; possibly TRBD1 or TRBD2 for D (6 bases each). V lost 6 bases to trimming and J lost 6 bases, with 12 bases between them. CDR1 and CDR2 (germline): SEHNR, FQNEAQ (reference sequence). The CDR3 contains 12 residues. The CDR3, as DNA: TGTGCCAGCAGTGGAGGGGGGTTCGAGCAGTACTTC. Amino acid sequence: CASSGGGFEQYF.

This clonotype was detected only a few times. This chain uses TRBV12-3 or TRBV12-4 with TRBJ2-5; the D gene is possibly TRBD2 (5 bases). V lost 6 bases, J lost 5 bases, and 13 bases lay in between. This CDR3 comprises 13 residues. CDR3 DNA sequence: TGTGCCAGCAGACCCGGTTCGGGGGAGACCCAGTACTTC. It encodes CASRPGSGETQYF.

This clonotype was counted only a few times. The V and J genes are TRBV6-1 and TRBJ2-1; possible D gene TRBD1, 5 bases. CDR1 and CDR2 from the germline V gene are MNHNS and SASEGT. The CDR3 has 13 residues. Trimming shortened V by 7 bases and J by 9 bases, and 16 bases separated the two germline ends. The CDR3 coding sequence is TGTGCCAGCAACATAGACCGACAGAGTGAGCAGTTCTTC. Translated, it gives CASNIDRQSEQFF.

This chain uses TRBV6-8 with TRBJ1-1; 7 positions match TRBD1. CDR1 is MNHGY and CDR2 is SAAAGT in the germline V gene. This CDR3 is 14 amino acids long. The V and J ends lost 6 bases and 5 bases, in that order; junction bases with no gene match: 9. The CDR3 region is CASSDRDSKTEAFF. The CDR3 DNA is TGTGCCAGCAGCGACAGGGACAGTAAGACTGAAGCTTTCTTT.

This clonotype has more than one count but fewer than ten. The chain joins TRBV7-6 to TRBJ2-3, with 12 bases identical to TRBD2. Germline V gene sequence: CDR1 SGHVS, CDR2 FNYEAQ. The V gene end was trimmed by 5 bases and the J gene end by 3 bases; junction bases not matched to a gene: 12. The CDR3 length is 18 residues. CDR3 bases: TGTGCCAGCAGCGATCCACTAGCGGGGGGAGTCGGAACAGATACGCAGTATTTT. Translating it yields CASSDPLAGGVGTDTQYF. Complete variable domain (other parts from reference TRBV7-6 and TRBJ2-3): GAGVSQSPRYKVTKRGQDVALRCDPISGHVSLYWYRQALGQGPEFLTYFNYEAQQDKSGLPNDRFSAERPEGSISTLTIQRTEQRDSAMYRCASSDPLAGGVGTDTQYFGPGTRLTVL.

V gene TRBV6-2 or TRBV6-3 combines with J gene TRBJ2-3; 7 bases agree with TRBD2. The CDR3 contains 16 residues. After removal of 6 bases from V and 3 bases from J, the junction contained 12 bases not matched to a gene. Germline assignment: CDR1 MNHEY and CDR2 SVGEGT. This CDR3 reads CASSLLTSADTDTQYF. The CDR3 DNA follows: TGTGCCAGCAGCCTCCTCACTAGCGCTGATACAGATACGCAGTATTTT.

This clonotype has a handful of counts. This rearrangement joins TRBV2 to TRBJ2-2; 10 nucleotides agree with TRBD2. J gave up 3 bases and V 6 bases, and 7 bases lay outside the gene matches. The CDR3 is made up of 16 amino acids. Per the germline V gene, CDR1 is SNHLY and CDR2 is FYNNEI. The CDR3 loop is CASSDTSGGDTGELFF. The CDR3 DNA follows: TGTGCCAGCAGCGATACGAGCGGGGGGGACACCGGGGAGCTGTTTTTT.

This clonotype was counted a few times. The chain employs TRBV7-9 and TRBJ2-2; 11 bases agree with TRBD1. Germline CDR1 and CDR2: SEHNR and FQNEAQ (reference sequence). The CDR3 has 17 amino acids. After removal of 3 bases from V and 3 bases from J, the junction contained 6 bases not matched to a gene. CDR3 protein: CASSFGPGQGDTGELFF. The DNA for the CDR3 is TGTGCCAGCAGCTTCGGTCCGGGACAGGGGGACACCGGGGAGCTGTTTTTT.

This clonotype came up many times. This rearrangement joins TRBV12-3 or TRBV12-4 to TRBJ1-5, with D uncertain. V lost 3 bases, J lost 2 bases, and 8 bases lay in between. The CDR3 length is 14 residues. Written as DNA, the CDR3 is TGTGCCAGCAGTTTTGGGGAGGGCAATCAGCCCCAGCATTTT. Translation gives CASSFGEGNQPQHF.

As to this clonotype: A read error is likely, as this CDR3 ends without the conserved phenylalanine or tryptophan. The chain uses TRBV12-3 or TRBV12-4 and TRBJ2-2; D may be TRBD1 (5 bases). V lost 6 bases to trimming and J lost 8 bases, with 7 bases between them. The CDR3 length is 11 residues. CDR3 sequence reads: CASSSGGELFL. The CDR3 DNA reads as TGTGCCAGCAGCTCAGGGGGGGAGCTGTTTCTT.

V is TRBV7-6 and J is TRBJ2-2, with TRBD1 matching 7 bases. Germline CDR1 is SGHVS and CDR2 is FNYEAQ. The CDR3 runs to 15 residues. V lost 5 bases to trimming and J lost 3 bases; unmatched junction nucleotides: 6. CDR3 nucleotide sequence: TGTGCCAGCAGCAATCCGGGACAGTACACCGGGGAGCTGTTTTTT. This encodes CASSNPGQYTGELFF.

This sequence joins TRBV19 and TRBJ2-2; D may be TRBD1 or TRBD2 (6 bases each). Germline V gene sequence: CDR1 LNHDA, CDR2 SQIVND (reference sequence). V was pared by 7 bases and J by 5 bases, with 17 bases between. The CDR3 is made up of 15 amino acids. CDR3: CASTRGGVLTGELFF. CDR3 nucleotide sequence: TGTGCCAGTACCAGGGGCGGGGTTTTGACCGGGGAGCTGTTTTTT.

The gene calls are TRBV7-9 and TRBJ2-7; TRBD2 matches 11 bases. Germline-derived CDR1 and CDR2 are SEHNR and FQNEAQ (reference sequence). V dropped 5 bases and J dropped 3; count of bases not matched to a gene: 3. This CDR3 has 14 residues. CDR3 sequence reads: CASSHLAGGYEQYF. CDR3 nucleotide sequence: TGTGCCAGCAGCCATCTAGCGGGGGGCTACGAGCAGTACTTC.

In this sample, this clonotype turned up many times. This chain connects TRBV19 to TRBJ2-1, with D unclear. V dropped 9 bases and J dropped 0 bases, with 9 bases sitting between them. The CDR3 is 13 residues long. Germline CDR1 is LNHDA and CDR2 is SQIVND (reference sequence). The CDR3 reads CASSPSSYNEQFF. CDR3 DNA: TGTGCCAGCAGTCCAAGCTCCTACAATGAGCAGTTCTTC.

In this sample, this clonotype turned up many times. The rearrangement joins TRBV7-8 to TRBJ2-7, with TRBD2 identical over 8 bases. The J segment lost 8 bases and the V segment lost 1 base, leaving 4 bases of the junction unmatched. CDR1 and CDR2 from the germline V gene are SGHVS and FQNEAQ. CDR3 length equals 13 residues. CDR3 loop: CASSLDGTSKQYF. The CDR3 DNA is TGTGCCAGCAGCTTAGACGGGACTAGTAAGCAGTACTTC. The whole variable domain, remainder taken from reference TRBV7-8 and TRBJ2-7, is GAGVSQSPRYKVAKRGQDVALRCDPISGHVSLFWYQQALGQGPEFLTYFQNEAQLDKSGLPSDRFFAERPEGSVSTLKIQRTQQEDSAVYLCASSLDGTSKQYFGPGTRLTVT.

This clonotype was counted a few times. The chain links TRBV13 to TRBJ1-3; D ambiguous. CDR3 length: 13 residues. Germline CDR1 reads PRHDT; CDR2 reads FYEKMQ (reference sequence). The V end was cut by 0 bases, the J end by 2 bases, with 2 bases between. CDR3 bases: TGTGCCAGCAGCTTAGGCCCTGGAAACACCATATATTTT. Protein sequence: CASSLGPGNTIYF.

This clonotype was detected ten times or more. The chain employs TRBV7-3 and TRBJ2-3; the D call may be TRBD1 or TRBD2 (7 bases each). CDR1 and CDR2 (germline): SGHTA, FQGTGA. The CDR3 covers 15 residues. The ends were cut back, 2 bases at V and 3 bases at J, with 12 bases in the middle. CDR3 loop: CASSLGQGGTDTQYF. The CDR3, as DNA: TGTGCCAGCAGCTTAGGTCAGGGGGGGACAGATACGCAGTATTTT.

The chain uses TRBV2 and TRBJ1-2; 11 positions match TRBD1. V was pared by 5 bases and J by 5 bases, with 4 bases of the junction left unmatched. The CDR3 contains 14 residues. Germline values: CDR1 SNHLY, CDR2 FYNNEI. This CDR3 reads CASSPGQGVYGYTF. CDR3 coding DNA: TGTGCCAGCAGTCCGGGACAGGGGGTATATGGCTACACCTTC.

The chain joins TRBV28 to TRBJ1-1; a weak D match, TRBD1 (5 bases). The CDR3 has 13 amino acids. The V gene lost 8 bases and the J gene lost 0 bases, with 10 bases spanning the gap. Germline lookup yields CDR1 MDHEN and CDR2 SYDVKM. CDR3 loop: CASAVGVNTEAFF. The CDR3 nucleotides read TGTGCCAGCGCCGTGGGGGTGAACACTGAAGCTTTCTTT.